The 31 T cell receptor beta chains reported below all come from one sample, sequenced in a study of early T cells in non-severe SARS-CoV-2 infection. In TCRdb, the 5' RACE reads were re-called with MiXCR into one record per CDR3 protein. The data show some 71,000 distinct CDR3 sequences, approximately 15% seen once. Sequenced material: whole blood. Receptor source: an adult who was a healthcare worker with PCR-confirmed SARS-CoV-2 infection or an uninfected control (not recorded which).

This clonotype was seen more than once but under ten times. This chain links TRBV5-1 with TRBJ1-2; 7 bases are shared with TRBD1. The germline gives CDR1 SGHRS, CDR2 YFSETQ. The CDR3 sequence is 15 residues long. V lost 4 bases to trimming and J lost 4 bases; unmatched junction nucleotides: 10. As DNA, the CDR3 is TGCGCCAGCAGCCTAACAGGGGAAGCTGTCTATGGCTACACCTTC. It yields the protein CASSLTGEAVYGYTF.

In this sample, this clonotype turned up a few times. The CDR3 spells CASSPRDRAHTDTQYF. CDR3 nucleotides: TGTGCCAGCTCACCAAGGGACAGGGCGCACACAGATACGCAGTATTTT. The V and J genes are TRBV18 and TRBJ2-3; 9 bases are a match to TRBD1. From germline, CDR1 is KGHSH and CDR2 LQKENI. Trimming took 2 bases from V and 2 from J; bases not matched to a gene: 5. The CDR3 has 16 residues.

This clonotype was seen a single time. The chain links TRBV7-2 to TRBJ2-3; D is unclear. Germline V gene data show CDR1 as SGHTA and CDR2 as FQGNSA. CDR3 size: 13 residues. V lost 6 bases and J 2 bases, leaving 9 bases between the germline ends. CDR3 coding DNA: TGTGCCAGCAGTTCTGAACTCACAGATACGCAGTATTTT. Translating gives CASSSELTDTQYF.

The chain couples TRBV3-1 to TRBJ1-6, with D maybe TRBD1 (5 bases). Trimming took off 8 bases at V and 8 bases at J, with 19 bases between the two ends. The CDR3 sequence is 15 residues long. The germline V gene encodes CDR1 LGHDT and CDR2 YNNKEL (reference sequence). CDR3 residues: CASGWPGGDHSPLHF. Written as DNA, the CDR3 is TGTGCCAGCGGCTGGCCTGGGGGGGACCATTCACCCCTCCACTTT.

This clonotype has at least ten counts. This rearrangement joins TRBV7-9 to TRBJ1-4; weak D call: TRBD1 (5 bases). CDR1 is SEHNR, CDR2 FQNEAQ, per germline (reference sequence). The CDR3 has 15 amino acids. Trimming removed 2 bases at V and 5 bases at J, with 12 bases between. The DNA of the CDR3 is TGTGCCAGCAGCTTAAGCTCTCAGGGAAATGAAAAACTGTTTTTT. Its translation: CASSLSSQGNEKLFF.

Only a few counts were recorded for this clonotype. This chain joins TRBV7-9 and TRBJ2-3, with D unclear. Germline V gives CDR1 SEHNR, CDR2 FQNEAQ (reference sequence). The CDR3 covers 11 residues. The V and J ends lost 5 bases and 7 bases respectively, with 7 bases between them. CDR3 sequence (DNA): TGTGCCAGCAGCCCCGAGAATACGCAGTATTTT. This sequence encodes CASSPENTQYF.

This chain joins TRBV6-5 and TRBJ1-4; TRBD1 agrees at 9 bases. This CDR3 has 15 amino acids. In germline, CDR1 is MNHEY, CDR2 SVGAGI. J lost 6 bases, V lost 6 bases, and 8 bases had no gene match. CDR3 amino acids: CASSGIGDRDEKLFF. Written as DNA, the CDR3 is TGTGCCAGCAGCGGAATAGGGGACAGGGATGAAAAACTGTTTTTT.

This clonotype was counted a few times. V gene TRBV6-6 combines with J gene TRBJ2-7; perhaps TRBD2 as D (5 bases). The germline gives CDR1 MNHNY, CDR2 SVGAGI (reference sequence). This CDR3 spans 14 amino acids. V was trimmed by 0 bases and J by 6 bases, leaving 12 bases between them. For the CDR3, the DNA is TGTGCCAGCAGTTACTCCGGGGATTTAGGCGAGCAGTACTTC. It encodes CASSYSGDLGEQYF.

Ten or more counts support this clonotype. The V gene is TRBV4-3, the J gene TRBJ2-1, with no clear D. Trimming took off 4 bases at V and 6 bases at J, with 10 bases between the two ends. This CDR3 comprises 13 residues. The germline V gene encodes CDR1 LGHNA and CDR2 YSLEER. In DNA, the CDR3 is TGCGCCAGCAGCCCCGGGCTTCTCAATGAGCAGTTCTTC. Translation gives CASSPGLLNEQFF.

This clonotype has at least ten counts. This chain joins TRBV20-1 and TRBJ2-3; no reliable D call. V was shortened by 1 base and J by 5 bases, with 13 bases between the two germline ends. CDR1 and CDR2 (germline): DFQATT, SNEGSKA (reference sequence). CDR3 length: 14 amino acids. The CDR3: CSARALREGDTQYF. In DNA, the CDR3 is TGCAGTGCTAGAGCCCTCCGAGAAGGAGATACGCAGTATTTT.

This rearrangement joins TRBV27 to TRBJ1-2; 10 nucleotides match TRBD1. The CDR3 runs 15 residues. Germline trimming cut 4 bases from V and 4 bases from J; bases unmatched to any gene: 6. Germline V gives CDR1 MNHEY, CDR2 SMNVEV (reference sequence). CDR3 DNA: TGTGCCAGCAGTTCCGTGACAGGGGGCCCCTATGGCTACACCTTC. Protein product: CASSSVTGGPYGYTF.

This clonotype has more than one count but fewer than ten. This chain uses TRBV5-1 with TRBJ2-6; no clear D. The germline V and J ends were trimmed by 1 base and 0 bases, with 5 bases remaining between them. In germline, CDR1 is SGHRS, CDR2 YFSETQ. This CDR3 is 15 amino acids long. The CDR3 bases are TGCGCCAGCAGCTTGTTGGGCTCTGGGGCCAACGTCCTGACTTTC. Protein sequence: CASSLLGSGANVLTF.

The chain combines TRBV6-2 or TRBV6-3 with TRBJ2-2; D gene uncertain. In germline, CDR1 is MNHEY, CDR2 SVGEGT. Trimming took 6 bases from V and 1 from J, leaving 12 bases between them. This CDR3 has 15 amino acids. CDR3 DNA sequence: TGTGCCAGCAGAACCGCTATCTGGAACACCGGGGAGCTGTTTTTT. Its protein is CASRTAIWNTGELFF.

Many counts were recorded for this clonotype. The V call is TRBV7-2, the J call TRBJ1-1; no reliable D call. Looked up from germline, CDR1 is SGHTA and CDR2 is FQGNSA. The CDR3 consists of 13 residues. V lost 2 bases and J lost 9, with 13 bases in between. The CDR3 DNA is TGTGCCAGCAGCTTACGACCCGTAGGGAAAGCTTTCTTT. Translated: CASSLRPVGKAFF.

This clonotype was seen at least ten times. The chain employs TRBV20-1 and TRBJ2-2, with a tentative D call TRBD1 (5 bases). Germline loops: CDR1 DFQATT, CDR2 SNEGSKA (reference sequence). This CDR3 has 13 amino acids. V shed 6 bases and J shed 6 bases, with 14 bases lying between them. CDR3 DNA sequence: TGCAGTGCGCAGGACACTTTAGCCGGGGAGCTGTTTTTT. Translated, it gives CSAQDTLAGELFF.

In this sample, this clonotype turned up a few times. The V gene is TRBV5-4, the J gene TRBJ2-3, with D possibly matching TRBD1 (5 bases). Per germline, CDR1 SGHNT and CDR2 YYREEE (reference sequence). Trimming cost V 3 bases and J 3 bases, with 14 bases left between them. The CDR3 contains 15 residues. Written as DNA, the CDR3 is TGTGCCAGCAGCTCCCGGACACTGATGACAGATACGCAGTATTTT. Translation gives CASSSRTLMTDTQYF.

The CDR3 loop is CASSSGTTYEQYF. CDR3 nucleotides: TGTGCCAGCAGCTCGGGGACAACATACGAGCAGTACTTC. The V call is TRBV11-2, the J call TRBJ2-7; D may be TRBD1 (6 bases). CDR1 and CDR2 (germline): SGHAT, FQNNGV. The CDR3 loop spans 13 amino acids. V lost 4 bases and J 4 bases, leaving 11 bases between the germline ends.

J is TRBJ2-3 and V is TRBV3-1; 7 positions match TRBD2. Per the germline V gene, CDR1 is LGHDT and CDR2 is YNNKEL (reference sequence). The length of the CDR3 is 14 residues. V lost 1 base, J lost 5 bases, and 3 bases stayed unmatched. Here the CDR3 reads CASSQGGTKDTQYF. In nucleotides, the CDR3 is TGTGCCAGCAGCCAAGGGGGGACTAAAGATACGCAGTATTTT.

In its sample, this clonotype was seen many times. The chain combines TRBV7-9 with TRBJ2-1, with D possibly being TRBD1 (6 bases). The CDR3 is 13 amino acids. V was clipped by 5 bases and J by 4 bases, with 9 bases between them. CDR1 is SEHNR and CDR2 is FQNEAQ in the germline V gene (reference sequence). CDR3 in amino acids: CASSTDRYNEQFF. Written as DNA, the CDR3 is TGTGCCAGCAGCACTGACAGGTACAATGAGCAGTTCTTC.

There are a few counts of this clonotype. CDR3 nucleotide sequence: TGTGCCAGCAGTGTCTTTACCGGGACCCGTCAAGAAAAACTGTTTTTT. Its protein product is CASSVFTGTRQEKLFF. The V and J genes are TRBV25-1 and TRBJ1-4; possible D gene TRBD1, 5 bases. V was shortened by 4 bases and J by 8 bases, with 20 bases between the two germline ends. Per germline, CDR1 MGHDK and CDR2 SYGVNS. CDR3 length: 16 residues.

This clonotype was found a few times. A single base separates this from a much larger clone, so it may be a read error. The chain recombines TRBV11-1 with TRBJ1-1; D may be TRBD1 (5 bases). The CDR3 loop spans 13 amino acids. Germline-derived CDR1 and CDR2 are SGHAT and FQDESV (reference sequence). The CDR3 DNA sequence: TGTGCCAGCAGCTCGACCCAGGGAACTGAAGTTTTCTTT. Translation gives CASSSTQGTEVFF.

V is TRBV6-5 and J is TRBJ1-1; no firm D call. Germline V CDR1 and CDR2: MNHEY, SVGAGI. CDR3 size: 12 residues. The V gene lost 4 bases and the J gene lost 6 bases, with 9 bases spanning the gap. The chain's CDR3 is CASSFSGAEAFF. The CDR3 nucleotides read TGTGCCAGCAGTTTCAGTGGCGCTGAAGCTTTCTTT.

This clonotype was picked up a small number of times. The DNA of the CDR3 is TGCGCCAGCAGCCAAGACCCTCCGGGAGCGGTACAAGAGACCCAGTACTTC. Amino acid sequence: CASSQDPPGAVQETQYF. The chain joins TRBV4-1 to TRBJ2-5; TRBD2 might be the D (6 bases). Between the trimmed V and J ends, which lost 0 bases and 2 bases, there was a span of 16 bases. The CDR3 runs to 17 residues. Germline loops: CDR1 MGHRA, CDR2 YSYEKL.

The chain couples TRBV5-1 to TRBJ2-1; no definite D call. This CDR3 is built from 14 residues. Deletions cut 0 bases from V and 1 base from J, with 5 bases between. From germline, CDR1 is SGHRS and CDR2 YFSETQ. CDR3: CASSLANSYNEQFF. The CDR3 region has the DNA TGCGCCAGCAGCTTGGCGAATTCCTACAATGAGCAGTTCTTC.

A few counts support this clonotype. This chain links TRBV28 with TRBJ1-2; 8 bases align to TRBD1. Germline CDR1 MDHEN, CDR2 SYDVKM. CDR3 length: 14 amino acids. Losses at the gene ends were 7 bases for V and 3 bases for J; bases not matched to a gene: 7. The CDR3 loop is CASTAQGAYYGYTF. As DNA, the CDR3 is TGTGCCAGCACCGCCCAGGGGGCCTACTATGGCTACACCTTC.

Remarks on this clonotype: This could be a read error, since a much larger clone is one nucleotide away. This chain joins TRBV2 and TRBJ1-4; no clear D gene. This CDR3 is built from 12 residues. Germline CDR1 is SNHLY and CDR2 is FYNNEI. Deletions cut 9 bases from V and 8 bases from J, with 13 bases between. The CDR3 DNA reads as TGTGCCAGAAGACAATCACCGGAAAAACTGTTTTTT. Its translation: CARRQSPEKLFF. The variable domain in full, with the rest retrieved from reference TRBV2 and TRBJ1-4, is EPEVTQTPSHQVTQMGQEVILRCVPISNHLYFYWYRQILGQKVEFLVSFYNNEISEKSEIFDDQFSVERPDGSNFTLKIRSTKLEDSAMYFCARRQSPEKLFFGSGTQLSVL.

V gene TRBV12-3 or TRBV12-4 combines with J gene TRBJ2-3; D is undetermined. The CDR3 is made up of 15 amino acids. The V gene lost 3 bases and the J gene lost 0 bases, with 10 bases spanning the gap. CDR3 sequence: CASSFLKRSTDTQYF. The DNA for the CDR3 is TGTGCCAGCAGTTTTCTTAAAAGGAGCACAGATACGCAGTATTTT.

The gene calls are TRBV5-1 and TRBJ2-3; 10 nucleotides align to TRBD2. Germline CDR1 reads SGHRS; CDR2 reads YFSETQ. Losses at the gene ends were 1 base for V and 0 bases for J; bases not matched to a gene: 14. The CDR3 runs 20 residues. The CDR3 loop reads CASSLSNLAGAPSSTDTQYF. CDR3 nucleotides: TGCGCCAGCAGCTTGAGTAACCTAGCGGGGGCCCCGTCCAGCACAGATACGCAGTATTTT.

This clonotype came up a few times. The chain combines TRBV29-1 with TRBJ1-2, with D unclear. In germline, CDR1 is SQVTM, CDR2 ANQGSEA. V lost 5 bases to trimming and J lost 4 bases, with 11 bases between them. The CDR3 has 12 residues. CDR3: CSVSGSGYGYTF. The CDR3 region has the DNA TGCAGCGTTTCAGGATCGGGCTATGGCTACACCTTC.

This clonotype appeared a few times. This chain links TRBV6-5 with TRBJ2-2, with D hard to call. The CDR3 loop spans 16 amino acids. The germline V and J ends were trimmed by 6 bases and 1 base, with 15 bases remaining between them. CDR1 and CDR2 from the germline V gene are MNHEY and SVGAGI. CDR3 in amino acids: CASRQSPNMNTGELFF. CDR3 DNA: TGTGCCAGCAGGCAATCACCAAATATGAACACCGGGGAGCTGTTTTTT.

This clonotype was detected a few times. The genes are TRBV10-3 and TRBJ2-4; tentative D call: TRBD1 (6 bases). This CDR3 is 16 amino acids long. The germline V gene encodes CDR1 ENHRY and CDR2 SYGVKD. The germline V and J ends were trimmed by 3 bases and 3 bases, with 15 bases remaining between them. The CDR3 DNA reads TGTGCCATCAGTGAATCGCCAGGGGACATCAAAAACATTCAGTACTTC. Amino acids: CAISESPGDIKNIQYF.